The source of this TCR beta chain is a study of T cell responses to AZD1222 COVID-19 vaccine. Across the study: Combined were second doses at about 4 or about 12 weeks. General observations from the study: Baseline seropositivity characterized only 5 or 6 AZD1222 recipients. The peak T cell response came first, and repertoires were sampled only after it.

With regard to this clone: Its antigen is as yet unknown.

Measured with immunoSEQ multiplex PCR; TCRdb has only the in-frame clones, and not every one. In the table there are 100,000 to 150,000 clones, around 89% of which are singletons. Sequences were derived from peripheral blood, sampled on day 0 of AZD1222 vaccination. The sequence derives from an adult in good health.

The CDR3 here is CASRQTTGGVAEAFF. CDR3 DNA sequence: TGTGCCAGCAGGCAAACCACAGGGGGGGTCGCTGAAGCTTTCTTT. This chain connects TRBV2 to TRBJ1-1, with 8 positions matching TRBD1. CDR1 and CDR2 (germline): SNHLY, FYNNEI. The junction had 12 bases not matched to a gene; V was cut back by 6 bases and J by 6 bases. The CDR3 is 15 amino acids.